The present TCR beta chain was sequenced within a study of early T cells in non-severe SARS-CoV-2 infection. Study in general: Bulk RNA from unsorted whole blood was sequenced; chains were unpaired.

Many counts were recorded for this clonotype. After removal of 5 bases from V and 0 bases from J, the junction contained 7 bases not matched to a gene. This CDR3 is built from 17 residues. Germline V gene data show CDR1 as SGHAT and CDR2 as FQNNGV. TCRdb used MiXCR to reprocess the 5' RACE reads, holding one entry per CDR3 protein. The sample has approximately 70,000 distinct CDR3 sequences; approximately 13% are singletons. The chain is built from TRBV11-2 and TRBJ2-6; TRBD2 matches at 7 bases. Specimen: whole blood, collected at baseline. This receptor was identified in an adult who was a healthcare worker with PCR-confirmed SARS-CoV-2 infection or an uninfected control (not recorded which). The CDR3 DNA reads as TGTGCCAGCAGCCCTACGGGGGGTCGCTCTGGGGCCAACGTCCTGACTTTC. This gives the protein CASSPTGGRSGANVLTF.